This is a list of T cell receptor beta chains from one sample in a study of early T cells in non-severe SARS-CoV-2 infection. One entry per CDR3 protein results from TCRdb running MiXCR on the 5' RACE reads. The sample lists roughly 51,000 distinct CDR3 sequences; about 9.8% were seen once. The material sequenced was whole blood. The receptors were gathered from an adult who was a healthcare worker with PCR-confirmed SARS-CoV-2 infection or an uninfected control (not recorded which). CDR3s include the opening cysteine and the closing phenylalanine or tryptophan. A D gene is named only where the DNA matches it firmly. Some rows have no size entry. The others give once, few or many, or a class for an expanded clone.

TGTGCCAGCAGCGCTGAAGGGACAGCAAATTCACCCCTCCACTTT	CASSAEGTANSPLHF	15	TRBD1	many	TRBJ1-6	TRBV7-2
TGTGCCAGCAGCGTCAGTCTGGGGACAGGGAAGGGCTACACCTTC	CASSVSLGTGKGYTF	15	TRBD1	-	TRBJ1-2	TRBV7-2
TGTGCCAGTAGCCCCTGGGCGACAGGGCGAACTAATGAAAAACTGTTTTTT	CASSPWATGRTNEKLFF	17	TRBD1	many	TRBJ1-4	TRBV19
TGTGCCAGCAGGACCGGGACCTATCACAATGAGCAGTTCTTC	CASRTGTYHNEQFF	14	-	-	TRBJ2-1	TRBV28
TGCGCCAGCAGCTCGGACCGCGCCGGCACTAATGAAAAACTGTTTTTT	CASSSDRAGTNEKLFF	16	-	many	TRBJ1-4	TRBV4-1
TGTGCCAGCAGTTTAAGACAGGGCGGGAGCACAGATACGCAGTATTTT	CASSLRQGGSTDTQYF	16	TRBD1	many	TRBJ2-3	TRBV7-2
TGTGCCAGCAGCTTAAGGGGACTAGCGGGAGGCGAGCAGTACTTC	CASSLRGLAGGEQYF	15	TRBD2	few	TRBJ2-7	TRBV11-2
TGCAGCGTTGACAGGAGCTCCTACAATGAGCAGTTCTTC	CSVDRSSYNEQFF	13	-	-	TRBJ2-1	TRBV29-1
TGTGCCAGCGCCTCCTATAGCAATCAGCCCCAGCATTTT	CASASYSNQPQHF	13	-	many	TRBJ1-5	TRBV6-2/TRBV6-3
TGTGCCACCAGCCGAGCCCCGGGACAGAACAATGAGCAGTTCTTC	CATSRAPGQNNEQFF	15	TRBD1	-	TRBJ2-1	TRBV15
TGCAGTGCTAGAGGAGGTCCGGGACAGGGCTATGGCTACACCTTC	CSARGGPGQGYGYTF	15	TRBD1	-	TRBJ1-2	TRBV20-1
TGTGCCAGCAGGCTTGGGACCTACAATGAGCAGTTCTTC	CASRLGTYNEQFF	13	-	-	TRBJ2-1	TRBV6-5
TGTGCCAGCAGCTCCTATGGCGGGAGCCGATACAATGAGCAGTTCTTC	CASSSYGGSRYNEQFF	16	TRBD2	-	TRBJ2-1	TRBV11-2
TGTGCCAGCAGCTTATCTAGCGCGAGCTCCTACGAGCAGTACTTC	CASSLSSASSYEQYF	15	-	few	TRBJ2-7	TRBV11-2
TGTGCCAGCAGCATTACTAAGACCGGGACGGACGGAGATAGAAAACTGTTTTTT	CASSITKTGTDGDRKLFF	18	-	-	TRBJ1-4	TRBV7-9
TGCGTTCGAGGTGGGATGGATGGCTACACCTTC	CVRGGMDGYTF	11	-	many	TRBJ1-2	TRBV29-1
TGCGCCAGCAAGGGAGGCCTCCTCTCCTACAATGAGCAGTTCTTC	CASKGGLLSYNEQFF	15	-	many	TRBJ2-1	TRBV5-1
TGTGCCAGCAGTTTACTGGGGGAGCAGTTCTTC	CASSLLGEQFF	11	-	many	TRBJ2-1	TRBV12-3/TRBV12-4
TGTGCCAGCTCACCGAGAGCGGGAGTCTACAATGAGCAGTTCTTC	CASSPRAGVYNEQFF	15	TRBD2	many	TRBJ2-1	TRBV18
TGTGCCAGCTCACCCGACGAGACCCAGTACTTC	CASSPDETQYF	11	-	many	TRBJ2-5	TRBV18
TGCAGCCCTTTCCAGGGGGCGCAAAGAGGCGTAGGCAATCAGCCCCAGCATTTT	CSPFQGAQRGVGNQPQHF	18	TRBD1	-	TRBJ1-5	TRBV29-1
TGTGCCAGCAGTTTTGGACAGTCGAGGGGGGAGCTGTTTTTT	CASSFGQSRGELFF	14	-	few	TRBJ2-2	TRBV27
TGCGCCAGCAGCGTCTCCCGGGGACAGACACCTCCGGGGCAGTATTTT	CASSVSRGQTPPGQYF	16	TRBD1	many	TRBJ2-3	TRBV5-1
TGTGCCAGCACCCGCGGGTCGATCACCGGGGAGCTGTTTTTT	CASTRGSITGELFF	14	-	-	TRBJ2-2	TRBV28
TGTGCCTGGACTTCGGGCGGAGATACGCAGTATTTT	CAWTSGGDTQYF	12	-	-	TRBJ2-3	TRBV30
TGTGCCAGCAGGGGACAGGGGGCTAAAGAGCAGTACTTC	CASRGQGAKEQYF	13	TRBD1	-	TRBJ2-7	TRBV7-9
TGTGCCAGCTCACCACAACGAGGGAACACTGAAGCTTTCTTT	CASSPQRGNTEAFF	14	-	many	TRBJ1-1	TRBV18
TGTGCCAGCAGTTTATCCGGGGGGAGGGCCTACGAGCAGTACTTC	CASSLSGGRAYEQYF	15	TRBD2	-	TRBJ2-7	TRBV28
TGTGCCAGCAGCCAAGTTGGCAGTGGCTCCTACGAGCAGTACTTC	CASSQVGSGSYEQYF	15	-	-	TRBJ2-7	TRBV3-1
TGTGCCAGCAGTTCCGGGACGCTTTCCTACAATGAGCAGTTCTTC	CASSSGTLSYNEQFF	15	-	many	TRBJ2-1	TRBV6-5
TGTGCCAGCAGCTTCACTAGCGGGAGAGCCTACAATGAGCAGTTCTTC	CASSFTSGRAYNEQFF	16	TRBD2	-	TRBJ2-1	TRBV11-2
TGCAGCGTTGTCGGAACCTACGAGCAGTACTTC	CSVVGTYEQYF	11	-	many	TRBJ2-7	TRBV29-1
TGTGCCAGCAGCTCCGGACTGACGAGGGACTTTACCTACGAGCAGTACTTC	CASSSGLTRDFTYEQYF	17	-	many	TRBJ2-7	TRBV7-8
TGTGCCAGCAGTCATGGGACAGCGAACTATGGCTACACCTTC	CASSHGTANYGYTF	14	TRBD1	-	TRBJ1-2	TRBV28
TGCAGTGCTAGCGAGGGGGCGAATGAAAAACTGTTTTTT	CSASEGANEKLFF	13	TRBD1	-	TRBJ1-4	TRBV20-1
TGTGCCAGCAGCTTTTCGGCCCCCAGTGGCTACACCTTC	CASSFSAPSGYTF	13	-	many	TRBJ1-2	TRBV7-2
TGTGCCAGCAGCTTGGGGGCGAGGGGAGAGACCCAGTACTTC	CASSLGARGETQYF	14	-	many	TRBJ2-5	TRBV5-4
TGTGCCAGCAGCTTAGCGGCCAGGGGCGGCACCGGGGAGCTGTTTTTT	CASSLAARGGTGELFF	16	-	many	TRBJ2-2	TRBV7-2
TGCAGCGCCTCTACAGGGGCGGAGGGCTACACCTTC	CSASTGAEGYTF	12	TRBD1	few	TRBJ1-2	TRBV29-1
TGCGCCAGCAGCTTGGCTCCGGGAAACTACGAGCAGTACTTC	CASSLAPGNYEQYF	14	-	many	TRBJ2-7	TRBV5-1
TGTGCCAGCAGCCGGTTACTAGCGGGAGGGGGCAATGAGCAGTTCTTC	CASSRLLAGGGNEQFF	16	TRBD2	-	TRBJ2-1	TRBV14
TGCGCCAGCAGCTTGGGACAGGGGCACATTCAGTACTTC	CASSLGQGHIQYF	13	TRBD1	once	TRBJ2-4	TRBV5-1
TGTGCCACCCTGGGGGTGCGTGGCTACACCTTC	CATLGVRGYTF	11	-	many	TRBJ1-2	TRBV19
TGTGCCAGCAGCTTTACCTACTCTGGGGCCAACGTCCTGACTTTC	CASSFTYSGANVLTF	15	-	many	TRBJ2-6	TRBV7-3
TGTGCCAGCACCCTGGGACAGGGTTTCTATGGCTACACCTTC	CASTLGQGFYGYTF	14	TRBD1	few	TRBJ1-2	TRBV12-3/TRBV12-4
TGTGCCAGCAGCTCAAGATGGGGACAACTCTCAGATACGCAGTATTTT	CASSSRWGQLSDTQYF	16	-	many	TRBJ2-3	TRBV11-3
TGCGCCAGCAGCTTAGGCCGAGTGGGAGATACGCAGTATTTT	CASSLGRVGDTQYF	14	-	few	TRBJ2-3	TRBV5-1
TGTGCCAGCAGCTTAGTCCAGGAGCCCTACGAGCAGTACTTC	CASSLVQEPYEQYF	14	-	-	TRBJ2-7	TRBV7-2